This entry lists 23 T cell receptor beta chains sequenced from one sample in a study of identical twins. Each CDR3 protein gets one entry after TCRdb re-called the 5' RACE reads with MiXCR. This repertoire shows 1.5 million to 2 million distinct CDR3 sequences, less than 40% found once; its top ten account for about 0.27%. Sequenced material: cord blood. The receptors derive from a newborn girl in good health.

This clonotype turned up a few times. The chain carries TRBV7-2 and TRBJ1-5; the match to TRBD1 covers 7 bases. The trim removed 1 base at V and 4 bases at J, leaving 7 bases unmatched. CDR3 length equals 16 residues. The germline CDR1 and CDR2 sequences are SGHTA and FQGNSA. The CDR3: CASSLVGGQQNQPQHF. The CDR3 nucleotides are TGTGCCAGCAGCTTAGTTGGGGGACAGCAAAATCAGCCCCAGCATTTT. The variable domain in full, completed from reference TRBV7-2 and TRBJ1-5, reads GAGVSQSPSNKVTEKGKDVELRCDPISGHTALYWYRQSLGQGLEFLIYFQGNSAPDKSGLPSDRFSAERTGGSVSTLTIQRTQQEDSAVYLCASSLVGGQQNQPQHFGDGTRLSIL.

The V call is TRBV3-1, the J call TRBJ2-1, with D perhaps TRBD1 (5 bases). The CDR3 runs 15 residues. Deletions cut 0 bases from V and 5 bases from J, with 11 bases between. Germline V gene data show CDR1 as LGHDT and CDR2 as YNNKEL (reference sequence). This chain's CDR3 is CASSQDPKDNNEQFF. Here the CDR3 DNA reads TGTGCCAGCAGCCAAGATCCTAAGGACAACAATGAGCAGTTCTTC.

The chain employs TRBV13 and TRBJ2-5; 11 bases map to TRBD2. CDR1 is PRHDT, CDR2 FYEKMQ, per germline (reference sequence). The V and J ends lost 4 bases and 5 bases, in that order; junction bases with no gene match: 6. This CDR3 is built from 15 residues. The chain's CDR3 is CASSSSGGSSETQYF. For the CDR3, the DNA is TGTGCCAGCAGCTCTAGCGGGGGGTCTTCGGAGACCCAGTACTTC.

This clonotype occurred a few times. The gene calls are TRBV4-1 and TRBJ2-3; maybe TRBD2 (6 bases). This CDR3 region has 17 residues. V lost 4 bases and J lost 0, with 17 bases in between. The V gene's germline CDR1 is MGHRA and CDR2 YSYEKL. The CDR3 sequence is CASSPSGLTTSTDTQYF. CDR3 in DNA: TGCGCCAGCAGCCCGAGCGGACTAACTACTAGCACAGATACGCAGTATTTT.

About this clonotype itself: At one end the junction does not follow the germline gene, possibly because of a read error. The genes are TRBV3-1 and TRBJ2-5; 7 bases are a match to TRBD2. In germline, CDR1 is LGHDT, CDR2 YNNKEL (reference sequence). The CDR3 is 15 residues long. CDR3 DNA sequence: TGTGCCGGCAGCCAAGGAATCGGACTAGGGGAGACCCAGTACTTC. It is translated as CAGSQGIGLGETQYF.

The rearrangement links TRBV12-3 or TRBV12-4 to TRBJ2-1; 8 positions match TRBD2. The junction had 6 bases not matched to a gene; V was cut back by 4 bases and J by 4 bases. This CDR3 has 15 amino acids. The CDR3 loop reads CASSSLSGVYNEQFF. CDR3 nucleotides: TGTGCCAGCAGTTCGCTTAGCGGGGTGTACAATGAGCAGTTCTTC.

This chain connects TRBV5-1 to TRBJ2-5; 7 bases are a match to TRBD2. This CDR3 region has 15 residues. After removal of 0 bases from V and 3 bases from J, the junction contained 5 bases not matched to a gene. Germline CDR1 is SGHRS and CDR2 is YFSETQ. Here the CDR3 reads CASSLAGTKKETQYF. The CDR3 DNA follows: TGCGCCAGCAGCTTGGCCGGGACTAAGAAAGAGACCCAGTACTTC.

V usage is TRBV7-2 and J usage is TRBJ1-5; the D is unclear. This CDR3 comprises 15 residues. Trimming cost V 2 bases and J 0 bases, with 8 bases left between them. Germline CDR1 is SGHTA and CDR2 is FQGNSA. CDR3 DNA sequence: TGTGCCAGCAGCTTAAGGTTTCATAGCAATCAGCCCCAGCATTTT. It encodes CASSLRFHSNQPQHF.

This clonotype turned up a few times. V gene TRBV2 combines with J gene TRBJ2-5; D may be TRBD2 (6 bases). The J call is uncertain, as TRBJ2-7 better fits the DNA end. This CDR3 comprises 14 residues. CDR1 and CDR2 (germline): SNHLY, FYNNEI. The CDR3 loop is CASSGVGLAYEQYF. CDR3 bases: TGTGCCAGCAGTGGAGTGGGACTCGCCTACGAGCAGTACTTC.

This clonotype has only a few counts. This chain connects TRBV5-4 to TRBJ2-1, with 8 bases that match TRBD2. The CDR3 consists of 15 residues. Trimming at V came to 3 bases and at J to 6 bases, leaving 8 bases not matched to a gene. Germline V gene lookup returns CDR1 SGHNT and CDR2 YYREEE (reference sequence). CDR3 nucleotide sequence: TGTGCCAGCAGCTGGTCCGGGACTAGGGGCAATGAGCAGTTCTTC. Its protein is CASSWSGTRGNEQFF. The variable domain in full, completed from reference TRBV5-4 and TRBJ2-1, reads ETGVTQSPTHLIKTRGQQVTLRCSSQSGHNTVSWYQQALGQGPQFIFQYYREEENGRGNFPPRFSGLQFPNYSSELNVNALELDDSALYLCASSWSGTRGNEQFFGPGTRLTVL.

The chain carries TRBV11-2 and TRBJ2-7, with D perhaps being TRBD1 or TRBD2 (5 bases each). Per the germline V gene, CDR1 is SGHAT and CDR2 is FQNNGV. This CDR3 region has 15 residues. V was shortened by 5 bases and J by 3 bases, with 17 bases between the two germline ends. CDR3 coding DNA: TGTGCCAGCAGCCAGTTGAGGGGAACCTACTACGAGCAGTACTTC. It codes for CASSQLRGTYYEQYF.

This clonotype was counted a few times. The CDR3 sequence is CASSRVGGGTTDTQYF. CDR3 bases: TGTGCCAGCAGCCGCGTAGGGGGAGGGACTACAGATACGCAGTATTTT. The V and J genes are TRBV13 and TRBJ2-3; the D gene is possibly TRBD2 (7 bases). This CDR3 region has 16 residues. CDR1 and CDR2 from the germline V gene are PRHDT and FYEKMQ (reference sequence). V shed 5 bases and J shed 3 bases, with 18 bases lying between them.

The chain uses TRBV20-1 and TRBJ1-2; 7 bases are a match to TRBD1. The V and J ends lost 4 bases and 0 bases, in that order; junction bases with no gene match: 5. The germline gives CDR1 DFQATT, CDR2 SNEGSKA (reference sequence). This CDR3 is 14 amino acids long. DNA for the CDR3: TGCAGTGCTACCCTGACAGGGACTAACTATGGCTACACCTTC. This codes for CSATLTGTNYGYTF.

The genes are TRBV28 and TRBJ2-3; the match to TRBD2 covers 12 bases. Germline-derived CDR1 and CDR2 are MDHEN and SYDVKM. The CDR3 contains 19 residues. V shed 3 bases, J shed 3 bases, and the junction held 13 bases outside the gene matches. CDR3 sequence reads: CASSFSPWASGRGTDTQYF. As DNA, the CDR3 is TGTGCCAGCAGTTTTTCTCCTTGGGCTAGCGGGAGGGGGACAGATACGCAGTATTTT.

The J gene is TRBJ1-1, the V gene TRBV19; no clear D gene. The CDR3 consists of 13 residues. In germline, CDR1 is LNHDA, CDR2 SQIVND (reference sequence). Trimming stripped 2 bases from V and 4 bases from J, with 8 bases between. The CDR3 DNA reads TGTGCCAGTAGTATAACGCGGGGCACTGAAGCTTTCTTT. Translated, it gives CASSITRGTEAFF.

The chain carries TRBV4-2 and TRBJ1-1, with 7 bases matching TRBD1. The germline CDR1 and CDR2 sequences are LGHNA and YNFKEQ. Germline trimming cut 0 bases from V and 0 bases from J; bases unmatched to any gene: 7. CDR3 length: 17 residues. The CDR3 spells CASSQDGTAYLNTEAFF. CDR3 sequence (DNA): TGTGCCAGCAGCCAAGATGGGACAGCCTACTTGAACACTGAAGCTTTCTTT.

The chain links TRBV6-2 or TRBV6-3 to TRBJ2-2; D remains unclear. Per the germline V gene, CDR1 is MNHEY and CDR2 is SVGEGT. V was clipped by 1 base and J by 0 bases, with 6 bases between them. The CDR3 is 15 residues long. The DNA for the CDR3 is TGTGCCAGCAGTTACTGGTCCTCGAACACCGGGGAGCTGTTTTTT. It yields the protein CASSYWSSNTGELFF.

V and J are TRBV4-1 and TRBJ2-3; D is undetermined. V lost 3 bases to trimming and J lost 4 bases, with 14 bases between them. Germline-derived CDR1 and CDR2 are MGHRA and YSYEKL. The CDR3 spans 15 residues. This CDR3 reads CASSQGNLNADTQYF. The CDR3, as DNA: TGCGCCAGCAGCCAGGGGAATCTTAACGCAGATACGCAGTATTTT.

This clonotype came up a few times. The chain links TRBV13 to TRBJ1-2; 7 nucleotides agree with TRBD1. Per germline, CDR1 PRHDT and CDR2 FYEKMQ (reference sequence). With 5 bases clipped from V and 4 bases from J, the junction kept 13 bases outside the gene matches. CDR3 length: 16 residues. The CDR3 protein is CASSRSGLQGSYGYTF. CDR3 bases: TGTGCCAGCAGCCGTTCTGGCCTACAGGGGAGCTATGGCTACACCTTC. The whole variable domain, filled in from reference TRBV13 and TRBJ1-2, reads AAGVIQSPRHLIKEKRETATLKCYPIPRHDTVYWYQQGPGQDPQFLISFYEKMQSDKGSIPDRFSAQQFSDYHSELNMSSLELGDSALYFCASSRSGLQGSYGYTFGSGTRLTVV.

This clonotype showed up just a few times. This chain links TRBV28 with TRBJ1-5; TRBD1 might be the D (6 bases). Germline V lookup: CDR1 MDHEN, CDR2 SYDVKM. The CDR3 extends over 15 amino acids. V lost 7 bases to trimming and J lost 1 base, with 14 bases between them. CDR3 loop: CASKIGGASNQPQHF. The CDR3 nucleotides read TGTGCCAGCAAGATAGGGGGGGCAAGCAATCAGCCCCAGCATTTT.

The table lists this clonotype with a few counts. The rearrangement uses TRBV7-9 and TRBJ2-1; D possibly corresponds to TRBD1 (5 bases). V shed 8 bases and J shed 5 bases, with 13 bases lying between them. This CDR3 comprises 13 residues. CDR1 is SEHNR, CDR2 FQNEAQ, per germline (reference sequence). The CDR3 DNA reads TGTGCCAGCGGGGCTAGGGCTAACAATGAGCAGTTCTTC. As protein: CASGARANNEQFF.

The chain employs TRBV28 and TRBJ2-1, with TRBD2 matching over 9 bases. V trimming: 2 bases; J trimming: 2 bases; junction bases outside the gene matches: 4. Germline V CDR1 and CDR2: MDHEN, SYDVKM. The CDR3 extends over 16 amino acids. The CDR3 here is CASSLQTSGTYNEQFF. The CDR3 DNA is TGTGCCAGCAGTTTACAGACTAGCGGAACCTACAATGAGCAGTTCTTC. The full variable domain, completed using reference TRBV28 and TRBJ2-1, is DVKVTQSSRYLVKRTGEKVFLECVQDMDHENMFWYRQDPGLGLRLIYFSYDVKMKEKGDIPEGYSVSREKKERFSLILESASTNQTSMYLCASSLQTSGTYNEQFFGPGTRLTVL.

This clonotype was counted a few times. The chain has TRBV20-1 and TRBJ2-7; D might be TRBD1 (5 bases). This CDR3 contains 10 residues. Germline CDR1 DFQATT, CDR2 SNEGSKA (reference sequence). Trimming shortened V by 7 bases and J by 4 bases, and 8 bases separated the two germline ends. CDR3 region: CSGQLYEQYF. The CDR3 coding sequence is TGCAGTGGACAGCTATACGAGCAGTACTTC.